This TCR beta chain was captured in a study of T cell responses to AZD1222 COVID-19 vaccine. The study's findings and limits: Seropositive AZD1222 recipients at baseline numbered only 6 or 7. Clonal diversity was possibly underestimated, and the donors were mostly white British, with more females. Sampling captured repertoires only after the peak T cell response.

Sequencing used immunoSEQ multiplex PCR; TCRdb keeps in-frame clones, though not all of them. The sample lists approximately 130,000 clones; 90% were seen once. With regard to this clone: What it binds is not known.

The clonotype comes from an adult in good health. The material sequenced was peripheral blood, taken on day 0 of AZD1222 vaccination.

The CDR3 bases are TGTGCCAGCAGCCCCTGGGACCGTAATGAGCAGTTCTTC. Translating gives CASSPWDRNEQFF. This chain connects TRBV7-9 to TRBJ2-1; the D call may be TRBD1 or TRBD2 (5 bases each). V lost 5 bases to trimming and J lost 7 bases, with 12 bases between them. The CDR3 length is 13 residues. Germline-derived CDR1 and CDR2 are SEHNR and FQNEAQ (reference sequence).